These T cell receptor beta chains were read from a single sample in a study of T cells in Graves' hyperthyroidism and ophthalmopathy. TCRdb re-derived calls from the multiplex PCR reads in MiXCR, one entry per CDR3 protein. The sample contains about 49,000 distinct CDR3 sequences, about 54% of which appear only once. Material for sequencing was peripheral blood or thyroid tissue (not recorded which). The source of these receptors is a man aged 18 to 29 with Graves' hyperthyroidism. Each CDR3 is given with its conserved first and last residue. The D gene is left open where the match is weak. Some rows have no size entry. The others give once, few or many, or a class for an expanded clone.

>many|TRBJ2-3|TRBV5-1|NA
CASSLVVRGTDTQYF
TGCGCCAGCAGCTTGGTCGTGCGGGGCACAGATACGCAGTATTTT
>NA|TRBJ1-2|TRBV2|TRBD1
CATRGTGGYGGYTF
TGTGCCACCAGAGGGACAGGGGGCTACGGTGGCTACACCTTC
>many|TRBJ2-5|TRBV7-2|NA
CASSLVRTQETQYF
TGTGCCAGCAGCTTAGTGCGGACCCAAGAGACCCAGTACTTC
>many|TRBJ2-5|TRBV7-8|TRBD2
CASSLGLAGRETQYF
TGTGCCAGCAGCTTAGGGTTAGCGGGACGAGAGACCCAGTACTTC
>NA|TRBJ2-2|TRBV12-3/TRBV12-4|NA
CASSSGGNTGELFF
TGTGCCAGCAGTTCCGGAGGGAACACCGGGGAGCTGTTTTTT
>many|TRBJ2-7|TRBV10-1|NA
CASSAQSYEQYF
TGCGCCAGCAGCGCACAATCCTACGAGCAGTACTTC
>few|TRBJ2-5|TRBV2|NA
CASSFGGARGLEETQYF
TGTGCCAGCAGTTTCGGTGGAGCCAGGGGCCTGGAGGAGACCCAGTACTTC
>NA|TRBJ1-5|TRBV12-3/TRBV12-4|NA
CASSLRGAHQPQHF
TGTGCCAGCAGTTTAAGAGGGGCACATCAGCCCCAGCATTTT
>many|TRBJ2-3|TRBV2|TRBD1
CASISQGNSPTDTQYF
TGTGCCAGCATTTCACAGGGGAATAGTCCCACAGATACGCAGTATTTT
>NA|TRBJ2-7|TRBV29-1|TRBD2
CSVRPGTSGDYEQYF
TGCAGCGTGAGGCCCGGGACTAGCGGGGATTACGAGCAGTACTTC
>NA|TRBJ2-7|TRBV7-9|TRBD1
CASSWGQGPHEQYF
TGTGCCAGCAGCTGGGGACAGGGCCCCCACGAGCAGTACTTC
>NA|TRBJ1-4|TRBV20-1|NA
CSAAKWGPNEKLFF
TGCAGTGCTGCTAAGTGGGGTCCCAATGAAAAACTGTTTTTT
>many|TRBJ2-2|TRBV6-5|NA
CASSFRPPGRETGELFF
TGTGCCAGCAGTTTCCGACCCCCCGGCCGTGAGACCGGGGAGCTGTTTTTT
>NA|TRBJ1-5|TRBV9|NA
CASSPGEVSNQPQHF
TGTGCCAGCAGCCCAGGGGAGGTGTCGAATCAGCCCCAGCATTTT
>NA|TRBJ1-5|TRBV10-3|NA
CAISGGREANQPQHF
TGTGCCATCAGTGGGGGCAGGGAAGCCAATCAGCCCCAGCATTTT
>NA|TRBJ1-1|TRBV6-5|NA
CASSTRAGGGRANTEASF
TGTGCCAGCAGCACACGCGCCGGGGGGGGCAGGGCGAACACCGAAGCTTCCTTT
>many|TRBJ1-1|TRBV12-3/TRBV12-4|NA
CASSLGGWNTEAFF
TGTGCCAGCAGTTTAGGAGGATGGAACACTGAAGCTTTCTTT
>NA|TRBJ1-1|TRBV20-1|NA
CSAGNRAFKAFF
TGCAGTGCGGGGAACAGGGCTTTCAAAGCTTTCTTT
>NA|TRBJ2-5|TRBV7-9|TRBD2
CASSSPGLAGVETQYF
TGTGCCAGCAGCTCTCCGGGACTAGCGGGGGTTGAGACCCAGTACTTC
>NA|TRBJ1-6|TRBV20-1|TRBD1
CSATTGGDGSPLHF
TGCAGTGCCACGACAGGGGGTGACGGTTCACCCCTCCACTTT
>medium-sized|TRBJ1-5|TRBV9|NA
CASSVAGSSNQPQHF
TGTGCCAGCAGCGTAGCGGGGTCGTCAAATCAGCCCCAGCATTTT
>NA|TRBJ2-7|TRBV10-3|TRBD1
CASSYQGQGDYEQHF
TGTGCCAGCAGTTACCAGGGACAGGGGGACTACGAGCAGCACTTC
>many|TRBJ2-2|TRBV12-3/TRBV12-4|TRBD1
CASSSPFVRSRQGKNTGELFF
TGTGCCAGCAGTTCCCCCTTCGTTCGGTCAAGACAGGGCAAGAACACCGGGGAGCTGTTTTTT
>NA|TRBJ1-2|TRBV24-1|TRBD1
CATSDFRGRDGYTF
TGTGCCACCAGTGATTTCAGGGGGCGAGATGGCTACACCTTC
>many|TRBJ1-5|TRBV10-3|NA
CAISEEWGNKVEGNQPQHF
TGTGCCATCAGTGAGGAATGGGGGAATAAGGTCGAGGGCAATCAGCCCCAGCATTTT
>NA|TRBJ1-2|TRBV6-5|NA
CAAHSSVRDGYTF
TGTGCCGCCCATTCAAGTGTGAGGGACGGCTACACCTTC
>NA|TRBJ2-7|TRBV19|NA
CASSSPVGGYLYEQYF
TGTGCCAGCAGCTCCCCAGTTGGGGGATATCTCTACGAGCAGTACTTC
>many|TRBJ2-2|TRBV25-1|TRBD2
CASSEGLGGRRNTGELFF
TGTGCCAGCAGTGAAGGTTTGGGAGGGAGGCGTAACACCGGGGAGCTGTTTTTT
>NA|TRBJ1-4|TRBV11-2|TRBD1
CASSLPRTGGEIVFF
TGTGCCAGCAGCTTACCCCGGACAGGGGGCGAAATAGTGTTTTTT
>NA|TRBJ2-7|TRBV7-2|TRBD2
CANSLGLAGGNEQYF
TGTGCCAACAGCTTAGGACTAGCGGGAGGTAACGAGCAGTACTTC
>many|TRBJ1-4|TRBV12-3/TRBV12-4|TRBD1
CASSLTGDLTTNEKLFF
TGTGCCAGCAGTTTGACAGGGGACCTTACAACTAATGAAAAACTGTTTTTT
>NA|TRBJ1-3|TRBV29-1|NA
CSVGVTGNTIYF
TGCAGCGTTGGGGTTACAGGAAACACCATATATTTT
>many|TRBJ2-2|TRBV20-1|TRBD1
CSATFSGQQTGELFF
TGCAGTGCTACTTTCTCGGGACAGCAGACCGGGGAGCTGTTTTTT
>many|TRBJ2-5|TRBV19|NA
CASSMYGRQETQYF
TGTGCCAGTAGTATGTACGGGAGACAAGAGACCCAGTACTTC
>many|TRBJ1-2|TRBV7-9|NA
CASSLGREKKWIQGYTF
TGTGCCAGCAGCTTGGGCAGGGAGAAGAAGTGGATTCAGGGCTACACCTTC
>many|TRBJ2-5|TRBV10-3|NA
CAISESTGEETQYF
TGTGCCATCAGTGAGTCAACAGGTGAAGAGACCCAGTACTTC
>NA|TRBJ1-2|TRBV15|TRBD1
CATSSPGQALYGYTF
TGTGCCACCAGCAGCCCAGGACAGGCCCTCTATGGCTACACCTTC
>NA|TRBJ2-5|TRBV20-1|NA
CSARDESRPWGETQYF
TGCAGTGCTAGAGATGAATCCCGACCCTGGGGGGAGACCCAGTACTTC
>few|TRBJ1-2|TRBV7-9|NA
CASSLRGIDGYTF
TGTGCCAGCAGCTTAAGGGGGATAGATGGCTACACCTTC
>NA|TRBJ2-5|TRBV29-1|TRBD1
CSADRGETQYF
TGCAGCGCTGACAGGGGAGAGACCCAGTACTTC
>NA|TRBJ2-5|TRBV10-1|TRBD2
CASSAGLAGEETQYF
TGCGCCAGCAGTGCCGGACTAGCGGGAGAAGAGACCCAGTACTTC
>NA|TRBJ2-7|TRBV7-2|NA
CASSLAGGRSYEQYF
TGTGCCAGCAGCTTAGCGGGGGGGCGGTCCTACGAGCAGTACTTC
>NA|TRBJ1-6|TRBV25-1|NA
CASSEGGYNSPLHF
TGTGCCAGCAGTGAGGGGGGGTATAATTCACCCCTCCACTTT
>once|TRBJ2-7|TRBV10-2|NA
CASSEDGTLRSYEQYF
TGCGCCAGCAGTGAGGACGGGACACTCCGCTCCTACGAGCAGTACTTC
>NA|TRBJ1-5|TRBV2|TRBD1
CASSYGQGAKVYQHF
TGTGCCAGCAGTTACGGACAGGGGGCGAAGGTGTACCAGCATTTT